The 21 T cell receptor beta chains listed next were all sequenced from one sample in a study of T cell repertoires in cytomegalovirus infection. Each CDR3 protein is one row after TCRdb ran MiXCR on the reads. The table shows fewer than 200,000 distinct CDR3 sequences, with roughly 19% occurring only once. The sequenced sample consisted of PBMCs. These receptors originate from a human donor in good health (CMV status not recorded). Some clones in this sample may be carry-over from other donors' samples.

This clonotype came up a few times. The CDR3 bases are TGTGCCAGCAGCGAGGGAAACCATAGGACAGATACGCAGTATTTT. Amino acids: CASSEGNHRTDTQYF. This chain uses TRBV3-1 with TRBJ2-3, with D possibly matching TRBD2 (5 bases). Germline V gives CDR1 LGHDT, CDR2 YNNKEL (reference sequence). V dropped 5 bases and J dropped 3 bases, with 15 bases sitting between them. The CDR3 runs to 15 residues.

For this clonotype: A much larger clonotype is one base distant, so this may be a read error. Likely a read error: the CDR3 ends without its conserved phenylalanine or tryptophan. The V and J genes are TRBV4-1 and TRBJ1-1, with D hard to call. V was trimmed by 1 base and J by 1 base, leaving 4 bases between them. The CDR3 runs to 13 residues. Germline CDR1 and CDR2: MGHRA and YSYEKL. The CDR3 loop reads CASSQGRNTEAFL. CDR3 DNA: TGCGCCAGCAGCCAAGGTAGGAACACTGAAGCTTTCTTA.

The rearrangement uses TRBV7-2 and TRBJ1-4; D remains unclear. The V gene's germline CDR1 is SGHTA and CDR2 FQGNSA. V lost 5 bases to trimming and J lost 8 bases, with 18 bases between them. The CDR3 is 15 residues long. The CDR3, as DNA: TGTGCCAGCAGCCCCGAACCTATCCGATGGGAAAAACTGTTTTTT. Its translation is CASSPEPIRWEKLFF.

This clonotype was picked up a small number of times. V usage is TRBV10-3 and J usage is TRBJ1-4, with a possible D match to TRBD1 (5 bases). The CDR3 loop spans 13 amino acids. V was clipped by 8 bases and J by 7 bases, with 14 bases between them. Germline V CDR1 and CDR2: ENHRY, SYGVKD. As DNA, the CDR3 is TGTGCCATCTCCCGGAGCGACAGTGAAAAACTGTTTTTT. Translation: CAISRSDSEKLFF.

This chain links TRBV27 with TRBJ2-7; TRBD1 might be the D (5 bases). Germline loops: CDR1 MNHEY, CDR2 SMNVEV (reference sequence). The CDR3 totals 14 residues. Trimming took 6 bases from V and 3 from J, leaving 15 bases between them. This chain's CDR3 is CASSPIDRNYEQYF. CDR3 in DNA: TGTGCCAGCAGCCCGATCGACAGAAACTACGAGCAGTACTTC.

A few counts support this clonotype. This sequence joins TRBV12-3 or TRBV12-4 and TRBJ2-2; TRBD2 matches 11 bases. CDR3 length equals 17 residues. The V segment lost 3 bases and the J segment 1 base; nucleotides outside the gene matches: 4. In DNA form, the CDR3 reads TGTGCCAGCAGTTTCACTAGCGGGGGCCAGAACACCGGGGAGCTGTTTTTT. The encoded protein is CASSFTSGGQNTGELFF.

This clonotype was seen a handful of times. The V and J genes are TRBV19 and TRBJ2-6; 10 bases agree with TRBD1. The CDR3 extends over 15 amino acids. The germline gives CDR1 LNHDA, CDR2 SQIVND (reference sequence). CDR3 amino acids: CASDRGRSGANVLTF. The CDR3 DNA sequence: TGTGCTTCGGACAGGGGGAGATCTGGGGCCAACGTCCTGACTTTC.

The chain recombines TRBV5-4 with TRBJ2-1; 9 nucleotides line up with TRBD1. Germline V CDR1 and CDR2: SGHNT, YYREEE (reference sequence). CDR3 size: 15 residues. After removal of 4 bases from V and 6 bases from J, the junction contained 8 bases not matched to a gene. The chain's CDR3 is CASSPRDREVNEQFF. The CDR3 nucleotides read TGTGCCAGCAGCCCCCGGGACAGGGAAGTCAATGAGCAGTTCTTC.

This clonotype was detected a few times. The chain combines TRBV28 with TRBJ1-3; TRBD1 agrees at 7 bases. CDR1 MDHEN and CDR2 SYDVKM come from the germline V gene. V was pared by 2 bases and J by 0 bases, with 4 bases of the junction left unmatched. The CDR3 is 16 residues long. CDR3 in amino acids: CASSLRRGLSGNTIYF. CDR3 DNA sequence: TGTGCCAGCAGTTTAAGGAGGGGGCTCTCTGGAAACACCATATATTTT.

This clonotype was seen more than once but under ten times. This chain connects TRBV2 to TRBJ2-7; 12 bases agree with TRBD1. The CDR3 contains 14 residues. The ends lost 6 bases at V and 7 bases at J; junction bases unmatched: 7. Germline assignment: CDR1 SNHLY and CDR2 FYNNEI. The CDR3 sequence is CASSPGTGGGEQYF. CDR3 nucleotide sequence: TGTGCCAGCAGCCCTGGGACAGGGGGCGGGGAGCAGTACTTC.

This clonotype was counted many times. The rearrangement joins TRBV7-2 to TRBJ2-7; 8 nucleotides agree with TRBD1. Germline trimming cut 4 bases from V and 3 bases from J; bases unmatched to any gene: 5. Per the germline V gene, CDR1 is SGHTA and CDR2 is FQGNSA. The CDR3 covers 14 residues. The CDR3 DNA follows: TGTGCCAGCAGCTCCCAGGGGGCCGGCTACGAGCAGTACTTC. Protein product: CASSSQGAGYEQYF.

The CDR3 nucleotides read TGTGCCAGCAGTTTAGCAGGAGACAGTGGGCGCCGAGCTTTCTTT. Its translation is CASSLAGDSGRRAFF. The chain joins TRBV12-3 or TRBV12-4 to TRBJ1-1; possibly TRBD1 for D (5 bases). This CDR3 is built from 15 residues. Trimming removed 0 bases from V and 10 bases from J, with 18 bases in between.

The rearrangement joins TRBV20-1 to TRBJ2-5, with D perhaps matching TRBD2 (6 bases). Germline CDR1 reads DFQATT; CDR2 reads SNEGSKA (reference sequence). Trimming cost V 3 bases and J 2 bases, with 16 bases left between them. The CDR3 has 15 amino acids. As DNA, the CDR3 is TGCAGTGCTAGCTTCCCGGGACTGAAACAAGAGACCCAGTACTTC. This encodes CSASFPGLKQETQYF.

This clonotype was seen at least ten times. The CDR3 protein is CASSLSQAYGYTF. CDR3 in DNA: TGTGCCAGCAGCTTAAGTCAGGCCTATGGCTACACCTTC. V gene TRBV11-3 combines with J gene TRBJ1-2; D remains unclear. This CDR3 is 13 amino acids long. CDR1 is SGHNT and CDR2 is YENEEA in the germline V gene. The V gene lost 2 bases and the J gene lost 4 bases, with 8 bases spanning the gap.

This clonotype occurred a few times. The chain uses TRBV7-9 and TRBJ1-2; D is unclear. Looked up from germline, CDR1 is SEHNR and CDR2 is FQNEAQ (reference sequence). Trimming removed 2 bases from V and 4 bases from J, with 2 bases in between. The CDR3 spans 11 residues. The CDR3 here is CASSLSYGYTF. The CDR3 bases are TGTGCCAGCAGCTTAAGCTATGGCTACACCTTC.

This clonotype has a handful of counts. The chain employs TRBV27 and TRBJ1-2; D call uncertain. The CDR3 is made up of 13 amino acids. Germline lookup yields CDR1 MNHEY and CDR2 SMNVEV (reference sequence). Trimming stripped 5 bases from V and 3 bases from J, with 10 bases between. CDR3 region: CASSPLSHYGYTF. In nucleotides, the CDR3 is TGTGCCAGCAGTCCCCTAAGTCACTATGGCTACACCTTC.

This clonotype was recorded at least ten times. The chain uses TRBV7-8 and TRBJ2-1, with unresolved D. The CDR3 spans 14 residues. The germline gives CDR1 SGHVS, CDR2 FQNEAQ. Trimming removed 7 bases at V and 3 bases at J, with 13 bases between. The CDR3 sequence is CASKRLGFYNEQFF. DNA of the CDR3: TGTGCCAGCAAGAGACTGGGGTTCTACAATGAGCAGTTCTTC.

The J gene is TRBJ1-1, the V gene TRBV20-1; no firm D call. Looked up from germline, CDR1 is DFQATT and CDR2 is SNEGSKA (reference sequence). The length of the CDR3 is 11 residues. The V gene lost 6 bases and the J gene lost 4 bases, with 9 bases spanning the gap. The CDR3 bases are TGCAGTGCGGGATTCGGCACTGAAGCTTTCTTT. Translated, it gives CSAGFGTEAFF.

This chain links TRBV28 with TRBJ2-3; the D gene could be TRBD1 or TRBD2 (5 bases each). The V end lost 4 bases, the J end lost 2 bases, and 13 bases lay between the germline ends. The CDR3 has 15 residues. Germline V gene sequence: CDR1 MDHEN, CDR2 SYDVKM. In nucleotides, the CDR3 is TGTGCCAGCAGTTCCAGAGGGGTCCACACAGATACGCAGTATTTT. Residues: CASSSRGVHTDTQYF.

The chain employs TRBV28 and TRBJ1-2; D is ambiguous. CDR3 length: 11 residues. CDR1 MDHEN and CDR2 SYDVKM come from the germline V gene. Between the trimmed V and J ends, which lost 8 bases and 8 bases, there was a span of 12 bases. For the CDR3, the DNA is TGTGCCAGCGGCCCGGGGATAGGCTACACCTTC. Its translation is CASGPGIGYTF.

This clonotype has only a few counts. This CDR3 is CASSWGTYNEQFF. CDR3 nucleotides: TGTGCCAGTAGTTGGGGGACCTACAATGAGCAGTTCTTC. The J gene is TRBJ2-1, the V gene TRBV19, with D tentatively TRBD1 or TRBD2 (5 bases each). The V and J ends lost 5 bases and 2 bases respectively, with 7 bases between them. The CDR3 extends over 13 amino acids. Germline V CDR1 and CDR2: LNHDA, SQIVND (reference sequence).